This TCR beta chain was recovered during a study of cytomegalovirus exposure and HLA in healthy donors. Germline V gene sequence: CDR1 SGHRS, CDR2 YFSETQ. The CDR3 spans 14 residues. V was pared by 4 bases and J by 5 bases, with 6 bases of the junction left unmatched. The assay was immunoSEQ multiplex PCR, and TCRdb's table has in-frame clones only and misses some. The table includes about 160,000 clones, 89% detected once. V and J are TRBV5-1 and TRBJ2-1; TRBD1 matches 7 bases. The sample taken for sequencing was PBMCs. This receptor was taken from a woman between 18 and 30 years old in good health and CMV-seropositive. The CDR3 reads CASSQGQTNNEQFF. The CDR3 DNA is TGCGCCAGCAGCCAGGGACAGACCAACAATGAGCAGTTCTTC.